This T cell receptor beta chain is from a study of cytomegalovirus exposure and HLA in healthy donors (dated 2017 in TCRdb). Regarding the research as a whole: In an earlier analysis of approximately 500 of the donors, about 270 Gb of sequence data and 90 million to 120 million unique TCR beta sequences from about 180 million T cells were reported. In addition to the first cohort of 666 subjects, a separate validation cohort of 120 different subjects was used. The study profiled the T cell repertoires of hundreds of subjects by immunosequencing and related them to cytomegalovirus serostatus. A later genetic analysis used genome-wide SNP genotypes for about 55% of the 666 donors, treating that subset as a discovery cohort. Among under 450 genotyped donors of the cohort, an average of about 240,000 unique TCR beta nucleotide sequences were sequenced per donor, about a sixth of them non-productive. In an earlier analysis of 587 of the donors, high-throughput TCR beta sequencing was used to judge whether each TCR beta V gene segment behaved as functional or pseudogenic. Rather than using new phenotypic data, the later analysis identified candidate immune exposures from TCR beta sequences and from how often those sequences occurred across donors. Of the 300 to 500 genotyped donors, roughly 76% were placed in the genetic ancestry cluster associated with self-reported Caucasian donors. Class I and class II HLA loci were covered by the typing at four-digit resolution. Every discovery cohort repertoire had been produced on one sequencing platform. The study aimed to test whether cataloging public T cell receptors could reveal signatures of past pathogen exposure. An early release covering roughly 640 HLA-typed donors comprised about 290 gigabases of sequencing data and 65 million to 100 million unique TCR sequences. The number of typed donors differed by locus: roughly 620-630 for A, B, C, DRB1 and DQB1; about 520 for DQA1; fewer than 610 for DPA1; and around 490 for DPB1. Donor age, sex, ethnicity and CMV serostatus were compiled together with the repertoire data. A later analysis re-analyzed previously published TCR beta repertoires from roughly 600 donors and added high-resolution HLA genotyping to study TCR occurrence patterns. To predict cytomegalovirus infection status, the study combined high-throughput TCR immunosequencing, statistical association of individual TCRs with disease status, and machine learning. A handful of DR-DQ haplotypes were treated as single units for association and clustering because of strong linkage in the cohort. Overall study outcomes, separate from this receptor: A later analysis found that HLA-associated TCR beta chains were more clonally expanded and had lower generation probabilities than equally common non-associated chains. Immune exposure information for the cohort was limited to CMV serostatus. In an earlier analysis of 450 to 750 of the donors, most TCR beta V segments appeared in productive rearrangements about 87% or about 30% of the time, broadly matching IMGT annotations. The earlier analysis of approximately 590 of the donors excluded around 17 rarely observed V segments, including chromosome 9 orphons, because counts were too low. Most CMV-associated TCR beta chains appeared to be HLA-restricted in a later analysis, and the HLA associations seemed to be driven largely by CMV exposure. The sequencing pipeline was judged likely to have produced a cluster of highly shared sequence variants as a technical artifact. A later genetic analysis reported fewer N-insertions in productive TCRs among donors in an Asian-associated ancestry cluster than the roughly 700-donor mean. In both the original and validation cohorts, the classifier was reported to diagnose cytomegalovirus status with high specificity and sensitivity. Linkage disequilibrium might explain the correlated functional status among segregating V segments, but an unknown experimental factor could not be excluded. According to the authors, the approach could potentially be generalized to other disease states and immunological phenotypes. Because HLA typing was missing for some donors at each locus, association tests included only the typed subset. Most TCR sequences were observed very rarely across donors, whereas some public TCRs were present in many individuals. In the study, some 160 TCR beta chains were listed as associated with cytomegalovirus. A further reported finding was that TCR beta sequences accurately predicted the HLA-A and HLA-B alleles for most subjects in the first cohort. Specific HLA alleles were associated with 18,000 or so TCR beta sequences at a false discovery rate of 0.05 in a later analysis. Some IMGT-functional V segments, including TRBV6-2 and TRBV6-3, could not be told apart with the 87-base-pair reads, so those segments were excluded. Three of the identified cytomegalovirus-associated TCR beta chains were confirmed in vitro to be specific for cytomegalovirus antigens. The cohort was sequenced for TCR beta chains only, and without alpha or paired-chain data the features that could be detected were limited. In a later analysis, several top co-occurrence clusters were reported to appear linked to parvovirus B19, influenza, CMV and Epstein-Barr virus. Assigning TCR associations to individual alleles was difficult when HLA alleles, especially DR and DQ, strongly co-occurred. In a later genetic analysis, a missense DCLRE1C variant was associated with V-gene and J-gene trimming of TCR beta chains, and the association was replicated in an independent cohort. According to a later analysis, TCR association rates differed among HLA loci, with DRB1 alleles showing the most associated TCRs and HLA-C alleles showing the fewest. The presence/absence analyses assumed that sequencing depth was roughly uniform across donors, and that assumption may not be true.

Reading from cysteine to phenylalanine, the CDR3 counts 16 amino acids. Only the CDR3 portion is preserved as DNA: 48 bases, with reading frame beginning at the first base. Clipping removes 5 bases from V and 3 bases from J, with 4 as the unmatched junction base count. The germline V gene encodes CDR1 LGHNT and CDR2 FRNRAP. The cohort comprised approximately 700 healthy bone marrow donors. At the time of sampling, all cohort members were nominally healthy, though unrecorded immune exposures were likely present. The donor was CMV seropositive and belonged to the group of more than 250 seropositive cohort members. A peripheral blood sample was collected from each donor, and TCR beta sequencing was performed on peripheral blood mononuclear cells. The Qiagen DNeasy Blood Extraction Kit was used to extract genomic DNA from the blood cell samples. Turning to this clone: Its antigen remains unidentified. Per-base quality was not reported, and no clone a single base away is much larger than it.

Libraries were constructed by the immunoSEQ multiplex PCR assay. A mixture of 60 forward primers for TCR Vbeta segments and 13 reverse primers for TCR Jbeta segments was used in the multiplex PCR. A multiplex PCR assay on genomic DNA amplified the CDR3 region of rearranged TCR beta genes. On the Illumina HiSeq System, the amplified TCR beta libraries were sequenced as 87-base-pair reads. Per the source publication's procedure: In a later analysis, approximately 74 million unique TCR beta chains were counted across the roughly 610 repertoires, and around 11 million of these chains were shared by at least two donors. Raw reads were error-corrected and collapsed into unique sequences by a nearest-neighbor algorithm in which closely related sequences were merged to remove PCR and sequencing errors. V, D and J gene segments were assigned by aligning CDR3 sequences to IMGT reference sequences. For a sequence to be retained, a match of at least six nucleotides was required to both a V gene segment and a J gene segment. Rearrangements were called productive when the CDR3 lacked stop codons and stayed in frame with V and J; all others were non-productive. CDR3 was defined according to IMGT convention as the region running from the second conserved V-encoded cysteine to the conserved J-encoded phenylalanine. The earlier analysis of 587 of the donors excluded sequences that lacked an unambiguous match to a single V gene segment. An earlier analysis of several hundred of the donors classified V segments as functional when productive rearrangements were above 56.7% and as segregating when the standard deviation between donors was above 5%. A statistical classification framework was built to diagnose cytomegalovirus status from the catalog of TCR beta chain sequences. V and J gene assignment, in a later analysis, came from comparing TCR nucleotide sequences with IMGT/GENE-DB human TR gene sequences. The TCRdist pipeline was used in a later analysis to assign CDR3 sequences and most-parsimonious VDJ recombination scenarios. A later analysis defined each TCR beta chain by its CDR3 amino acid sequence plus V-gene family, and excluded reads lacking a unique V-gene family. To address suspected cross-contamination and a sequencing artifact, a later analysis removed roughly 580 highly shared, low-generation-probability nucleotide sequences. In a later analysis, a clonal expansion index for each public chain was calculated from normalized within-repertoire ranks of inferred template counts. In a later analysis, generation probabilities were computed with a VDJ recombination model fitted to out-of-frame rearrangements, and the resulting probabilities were checked against IGoR. In a later analysis, TCR-TCR, TCR-HLA and TCR-CMV co-occurrence was scored with hypergeometric tests, and a repertoire-size bias correction was applied to TCR pairs. A later analysis estimated false discovery rates by permuting HLA or CMV assignments 20 times. In a later analysis, co-occurring TCRs were grouped with DBSCAN, and TCRdist sequence similarity was added when clustering was performed within HLA-allele-positive subsets. Repertoires with fewer than 30,000 or more than 120,000 public chains were left out of co-occurrence clustering, as were five repertoires with anomalous nucleotide sharing. Entries here come from immuneACCESS through TCRdb and include only in-frame sequences with V and J called. Some clones fail to appear in such tables; in the studies checked, an unresolved V gene covers under half of the shortfall, and the cause of the remainder is unknown. V, J and clone size derive from that table, while D and trimming were established from the DNA sequence. The sample records some 120,000 clones, 8.5% to 9% of which are singletons. The biggest ten clones account for 6% to 7.5% of the sample.

Recombination connected TRBV12-5 to TRBJ2-3; 14 middle bases align to TRBD2. Sequencing was carried out using PBMCs. The sequence was obtained from a woman in her thirties or forties in good health and CMV-seropositive. The DNA is as follows: TGTGCTAGTGGTACGGGACTAGCGGGGGAGACAGATACGCAGTATTTT. This yields the protein CASGTGLAGETDTQYF.